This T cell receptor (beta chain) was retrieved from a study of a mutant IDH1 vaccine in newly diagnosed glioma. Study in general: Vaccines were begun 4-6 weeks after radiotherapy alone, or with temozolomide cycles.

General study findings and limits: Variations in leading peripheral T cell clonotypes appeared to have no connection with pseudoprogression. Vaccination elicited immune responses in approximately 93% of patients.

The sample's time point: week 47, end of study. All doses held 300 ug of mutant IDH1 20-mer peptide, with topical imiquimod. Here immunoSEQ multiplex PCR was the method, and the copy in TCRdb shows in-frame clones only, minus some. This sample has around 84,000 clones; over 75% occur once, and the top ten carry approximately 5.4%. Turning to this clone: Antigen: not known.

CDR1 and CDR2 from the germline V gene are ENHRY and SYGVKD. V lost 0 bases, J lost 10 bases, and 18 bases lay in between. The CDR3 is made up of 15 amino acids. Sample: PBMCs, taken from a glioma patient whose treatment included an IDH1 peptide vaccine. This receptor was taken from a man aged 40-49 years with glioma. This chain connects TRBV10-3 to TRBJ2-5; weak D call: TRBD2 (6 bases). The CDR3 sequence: CAISESILGPGDQYF. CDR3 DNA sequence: TGTGCCATCAGTGAGTCGATATTAGGGCCGGGGGACCAGTACTTC.